This note documents a single T cell receptor (beta chain) sequence. Its antigen remains unidentified. These data originate in a study of T-cell memory formation after mild COVID-19. TCR alpha and TCR beta cDNA libraries with sample barcodes and UMIs came from 5'RACE using constant-segment primers. TCRdb processed the 5' RACE reads anew with MiXCR; each CDR3 protein has one entry. The sample lists 110,000 or so distinct CDR3 sequences, about 24% occurring once. Study observations and caveats: Mainly in CM and EM were contracting CD4+ clones; CD8+ were in EMRA. Detection of some responders pre-infection suggested pre-existing cross-reactive memory T cells participated.

V lost 1 base, J lost 0 bases, and 11 bases stayed unmatched. Per germline, CDR1 SEHNR and CDR2 FQNEAQ (reference sequence). The CDR3 extends over 18 amino acids. V is TRBV7-9 and J is TRBJ1-1; 7 nucleotides line up with TRBD1. Sequencing used PBMCs or a T cell subset sorted from them (not recorded which). The receptor's source is a man between 18 and 35 years old who had mild COVID-19 (a few samples of this study predate the infection). Cell type and time point are not known. CDR3: CASSLGAPGQLMNTEAFF. CDR3 nucleotides: TGTGCCAGCAGCTTAGGGGCACCGGGACAGCTCATGAACACTGAAGCTTTCTTT.